This T cell receptor (beta chain) originates from a study of shared clonotypes between healthy human individuals. Looking at the study overall: The study used three CD4 naive, three CD4 memory, two CD8 naive and one CD8 memory plate per donor.

CDR3 length equals 15 residues. V lost 4 bases and J lost 4, with 14 bases in between. From germline, CDR1 is LNHDA and CDR2 SQIVND (reference sequence). A CD45RA+ naive subset and a CD45RA-negative memory subset were split from CD4+ cells. Overall study findings and caveats: Clonotypes not shared had lower generation probabilities than those common to all four donors. Only blood underwent sampling, and tissue repertoires likely differ.

TCRdb's table, derived via immunoSEQ multiplex PCR, lists solely in-frame clones and lacks some. The profile shows some 2,500,000 clones, 93% of them singletons. As for this clone: Its antigen is not identified.

This clonotype was obtained from a man aged 18 to 30 in good health. Some clones in this sample may be carry-over from other donors' samples. V gene TRBV19 combines with J gene TRBJ1-3; D perhaps matches TRBD1 (5 bases). Material: naive CD4+ T cells from PBMCs. The subset denotes: CD45RA+ positively selected. CDR3 sequence: CASSNNAGSGNTIYF. The CDR3 DNA follows: TGTGCCAGTAGTAACAACGCAGGGTCCGGAAACACCATATATTTT. Drawing the rest from reference TRBV19 and TRBJ1-3, the complete variable domain is DGGITQSPKYLFRKEGQNVTLSCEQNLNHDAMYWYRQDPGQGLRLIYYSQIVNDFQKGDIAEGYSVSREKKESFPLTVTSAQKNPTAFYLCASSNNAGSGNTIYFGEGSWLTVV.